This is a list of T cell receptor beta chains from one sample in a study of blood T cell repertoires in COVID-19. The data were produced by immunoSEQ multiplex PCR, yet TCRdb's version contains in-frame clones alone and is incomplete. The repertoire includes 160,000 or so clones, around 82% of them detected once, and around 18% sits in the top ten. Specimen: PBMCs or T cells enriched from blood (not recorded which). These receptors all stem from a man aged 55 to 70 who had recovered from COVID-19. Both conserved end residues are part of each CDR3. A D gene is named only where the DNA matches it firmly. Expanded clones get a size class; other rows say once, few or many, or leave the size out.

abundance | d_gene | j_gene | v_gene | CDR3nt | CDR3aa
NA | NA | TRBJ2-7 | TRBV12-3/TRBV12-4 | TGTGCCAGCAGTCCCGAGGGGGGGGAGGTTCCGTACTTC | CASSPEGGEVPYF
NA | NA | TRBJ2-5 | TRBV19 | TGTGCCAGTGGAGGGGAGACCCAGTACTTC | CASGGETQYF
NA | TRBD2 | TRBJ2-2 | TRBV5-1 | TGCGCCAGCAGCTTGGCGGGGGGAAGCACCGGGGAGCTGTTTTTT | CASSLAGGSTGELFF
NA | NA | TRBJ2-7 | TRBV18 | TGTGCCAGCTCCCTACGCCCGGACGAGCAGTACTTC | CASSLRPDEQYF
NA | NA | TRBJ1-6 | TRBV16 | TGTGCCAGCAGCCTGGACAGTATAAATTCACCCCTCCACTTT | CASSLDSINSPLHF
once | TRBD1 | TRBJ1-2 | TRBV3-1/TRBV3-2 | TGTGCCAGCAGCCAAGGACAGGGAGATGGCTATGGCTACACCTTC | CASSQGQGDGYGYTF
once | NA | TRBJ2-2 | TRBV5-1 | TGCGCCAGCAGTCTCGGCGGGACGAACACCGGGGAGCTGTTTTTT | CASSLGGTNTGELFF
NA | NA | TRBJ2-4 | TRBV12-3/TRBV12-4 | TGTGCCAGCAGCCAAGCCAAAAACATTCAGTACTTC | CASSQAKNIQYF
NA | TRBD2 | TRBJ2-2 | TRBV11-2 | TGTGCCAGCAGCTTAATCACTAGCGCGAACACCGGGGAGCTGTTTTTT | CASSLITSANTGELFF
few | TRBD1 | TRBJ1-6 | TRBV2 | TGTGCCAGCAGAGGACAGGGGAGTTCACCCCTCCACTTT | CASRGQGSSPLHF
NA | NA | TRBJ1-5 | TRBV19 | TGTGCCAGTAGTCCGAAGGTCAGGGGAGATCAGCCCCAGCATTTT | CASSPKVRGDQPQHF
once | TRBD1 | TRBJ2-7 | TRBV7-9 | TGTGCCAGCTCAGTCCAGGGGGCCTCCTACGAGCAGTACTTC | CASSVQGASYEQYF
NA | NA | TRBJ1-1 | TRBV10-3 | TGTGCCATCAGTGATCGGGCAGGGCAATTATCCGCGGAGGCTTTCTTT | CAISDRAGQLSAEAFF
NA | TRBD1 | TRBJ2-5 | TRBV5-1 | TGCGCCAGCAGCCCGGGACAGGAAGAGACCCAGTACTTC | CASSPGQEETQYF
NA | TRBD2 | TRBJ2-3 | TRBV18 | TGTGCCAGCTCACCCGCGACTAGCGGGGGGGCCACAGATACGCAGTATTTT | CASSPATSGGATDTQYF
NA | NA | TRBJ2-3 | TRBV27 | TGTGCCAGCCAGTCGGGTTGGCCCACAGATACGCAGTATTTT | CASQSGWPTDTQYF